One and the same sample provided the 3 T cell receptor beta chains below, sequenced in a study of blood T cell repertoires in COVID-19. Profiled with immunoSEQ multiplex PCR; TCRdb holds only in-frame clones, not every one. This table has 180,000 or so clones, 70% to 90% appearing once. The specimen sequenced was peripheral blood. These receptors all stem from a woman aged 25 to 39 with active or convalescent COVID-19.

This sequence joins TRBV20-1 and TRBJ1-2, with D possibly TRBD1 on 5 matching bases. V was trimmed by 3 bases and J by 8 bases, leaving 10 bases between them. The CDR3 runs 11 residues. The germline gives CDR1 DFQATT, CDR2 SNEGSKA (reference sequence). CDR3 coding DNA: TGCAGTGCTAGGGCGGGGGACGGCTACACCTTC. Amino acids: CSARAGDGYTF.

The chain combines TRBV25-1 with TRBJ1-4, with D perhaps TRBD1 (5 bases). This CDR3 comprises 16 residues. Trimming removed 7 bases from V and 4 bases from J, with 19 bases in between. Germline CDR1 is MGHDK and CDR2 is SYGVNS. This chain's CDR3 is CASIRFVGRGNEKLFF. In DNA, the CDR3 is TGTGCCAGCATTCGGTTCGTAGGAAGGGGTAATGAAAAACTGTTTTTT.

With respect to this clone: Other DNA sequences within the sample encode an identical CDR3. V gene TRBV3-1 (or the pseudogene TRBV3-2) combines with J gene TRBJ1-2; 7 bases map to TRBD1. The J segment lost 5 bases and the V segment lost 4 bases, leaving 4 bases of the junction unmatched. Germline lookup yields CDR1 LGHDT and CDR2 YNNKEL (reference sequence). This CDR3 is 13 amino acids long. This CDR3 reads CASSPGTAYGYTF. The CDR3 nucleotides read TGTGCCAGCAGCCCGGGGACAGCGTATGGCTACACCTTC.